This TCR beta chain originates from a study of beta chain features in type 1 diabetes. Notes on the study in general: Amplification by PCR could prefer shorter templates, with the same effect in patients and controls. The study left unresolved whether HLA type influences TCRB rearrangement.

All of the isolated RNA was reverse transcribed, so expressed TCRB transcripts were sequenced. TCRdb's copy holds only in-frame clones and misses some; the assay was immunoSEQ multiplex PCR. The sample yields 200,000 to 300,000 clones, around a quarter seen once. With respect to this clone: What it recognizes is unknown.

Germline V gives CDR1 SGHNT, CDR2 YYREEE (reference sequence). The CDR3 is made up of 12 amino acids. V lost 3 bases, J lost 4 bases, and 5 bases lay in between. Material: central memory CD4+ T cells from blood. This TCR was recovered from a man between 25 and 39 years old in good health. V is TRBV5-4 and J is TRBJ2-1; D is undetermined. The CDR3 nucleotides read TGTGCCAGCAGCTCCCCATACAATGAGCAGTTCTTC. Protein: CASSSPYNEQFF.